In its sample, the clone carrying this T cell receptor (beta chain) was seen many times. No antigen is known for it. The entry originates in a study of regulatory T cells in long-lasting Graves disease. About the study: Recently diagnosed Graves' patients had received antithyroid drugs for under 3 months. Study-wide results and caveats: Persistent Graves' patients possessed reduced TCR diversity relative to recently diagnosed ones. What was studied was peripheral blood only, and not thyroid tissue.

The time point: newly diagnosed GD, antithyroid drugs for less than 3 months. TCR sequences were obtained from RNA taken from PBMCs. Patients came from an endocrinology department in Xi'an, China. Arm-PCR of CDR3 regions and iRepertoire HTBI primers were used to build TCR beta libraries. One entry per CDR3 protein, called by TCRdb with MiXCR from the multiplex PCR reads. The table includes 360,000 or so distinct CDR3 sequences, 12% detected once. V lost 5 bases to trimming and J lost 3 bases, with 14 bases between them. The CDR3 totals 14 residues. Another study also made use of these data, one on T cells in Graves' hyperthyroidism and ophthalmopathy.

Sequencing used peripheral blood mononuclear cells (PBMCs), obtained at new diagnosis, from a patient treated with antithyroid drugs. The sequence was obtained from a woman between 18 and 29 years old with Graves disease. The genes are TRBV12-3 or TRBV12-4 and TRBJ2-7; possible D gene TRBD2, 6 bases. CDR3 in DNA: TGTGCCAGCAGTCCCTCGACTAGAGGCTACGAGCAGTACTTC. Its translation: CASSPSTRGYEQYF.